This T cell receptor (beta chain) was observed in a study of blood T cells in healthy people across ages. Per individual sample, total RNA of at least 5 micrograms was extracted. Germline CDR1 ENHRY, CDR2 SYGVKD. This CDR3 has 11 residues. V lost 4 bases and J lost 10, with 8 bases in between. Then a second PCR, running about 6 to 12 cycles, was carried out with a sample-barcoded 5' primer and a J-beta primer mix. TCRdb itself ran the 5' RACE reads through MiXCR, one entry per CDR3 protein. This sample has around 780,000 distinct CDR3 sequences, with roughly 50% found just once. V usage is TRBV10-3 and J usage is TRBJ2-1; no clear D. Sequenced sample: blood. This TCR was sampled from a man aged 35-49 years in good health. The CDR3 reads CAISAVGEQFF. CDR3 DNA: TGTGCCATCAGTGCCGTAGGGGAGCAGTTCTTC.